This T cell receptor beta chain derives from a study of T-cell memory formation after mild COVID-19. Background on the study: Largely, TCR clusters stayed within a single donor. Study results and limitations: The study found contracting CD4+ clones mainly in CM and EM and contracting CD8+ clones in EMRA. Cross-reactive memory appears to have joined, as suggested by some responding clones showing up in pre-infection memory. Contracting clones from day 15 to 85 showed balanced CD4/CD8; later expanders favored CD4+.

This clonotype was found a few times. The antigen is undetermined. TCRdb re-derived calls from the 5' RACE reads in MiXCR, one entry per CDR3 protein. Counted here are hundreds of thousands of distinct CDR3 sequences, 16% occurring once; the ten biggest clones make up roughly 21%. V was shortened by 2 bases and J by 4 bases, with 4 bases between the two germline ends. The CDR3 has 12 amino acids. The germline CDR1 and CDR2 sequences are LGHNA and YNFKEQ. The chain carries TRBV4-2 and TRBJ2-3; D not certain. The sample was PBMCs or a T cell subset sorted from them (not recorded which). The clonotype comes from a young man who had mild COVID-19 (a few samples of this study predate the infection). Cell type and time point are not known. The CDR3 region has the DNA TGTGCCAGCAGCCAATTAGCAGATACGCAGTATTTT. This encodes CASSQLADTQYF.